This TCR beta chain is drawn from a study of beta chain features in type 1 diabetes. Study at large: The study examined about 100 million sorted cells across all samples. Study findings and constraints: Comparison showed that naive, central memory and Treg TCRB repertoires appeared more similar among patients than among healthy donors. More deletions and fewer insertions at VDJ junctions were found in patients with type 1 diabetes.

This clone has just a few counts. The antigen is unknown. The junction and the germline gene differ at one end; a read error may be behind it. Of the isolated RNA, all was reverse transcribed, and so the sequenced material was expressed TCRB transcripts. The table came from immunoSEQ multiplex PCR; TCRdb's copy has only in-frame clones and leaves some out. Of nearly 350,000 clones in the sample, 7.5% to 9% were seen once. Using CD45RO/CCR7/CD25/CD127/CD95/CD27, CD4+ naive, central memory, regulatory and stem cell-like memory cells were sorted. This receptor was obtained from a woman aged 18-35 years in good health. Input material: central memory CD4+ T cells from blood.

CDR3 sequence reads: CASSLGTSRIQEIQYF. CDR3 nucleotide sequence: TGTGCCAGCAGCTTGGGGACTAGCAGAATTCAAGAGATCCAGTACTTC. The chain recombines TRBV7-9 with TRBJ2-5, with 9 bases fitting TRBD2. The germline V gene encodes CDR1 SEHNR and CDR2 FQNEAQ (reference sequence). This CDR3 contains 16 residues.